This is a list of T cell receptor beta chains from one sample in a study of PD-L1 blockade in urothelial cancer. Sequenced by immunoSEQ multiplex PCR; TCRdb stores in-frame clones only, minus some. The profile shows approximately 46,000 clones, approximately 77% of them singletons. The sample in question was PBMCs, obtained around atezolizumab (anti-PD-L1) treatment. These receptors came from a man in his 70s with urothelial cancer. The CDR3 runs from the conserved cysteine through the conserved F or W. A D gene is named only where the DNA matches it firmly. Clone size is shown for a subset of rows, as once, few, many or a class of expanded clone.

clone size,D gene,V gene,J gene,CDR3 DNA,CDR3 protein
NA,NA,TRBV19,TRBJ1-1,TGTGCCAGTAGTATAGATGGGGGCTCTGAAGCTTTCTTT,CASSIDGGSEAFF
NA,NA,TRBV6-1,TRBJ2-7,TGTGCCAGCGAAGAGGTAACAAGTAGCGAGCAGTACTTC,CASEEVTSSEQYF
NA,TRBD1,TRBV7-2,TRBJ2-3,TGTGCCAGCAGCCTACGACAGGGGGCGACAGATACGCAGTATTTT,CASSLRQGATDTQYF
NA,NA,TRBV12-2,TRBJ2-7,TGTGCAAGTCGCTCTTCTCCGGGACTAGCGGGAAGCTCCTACGAGCAGTACTTC,CASRSSPGLAGSSYEQYF
NA,NA,TRBV11-3,TRBJ2-5,TGTGCCAGCAGCTTAAGGCCTGGGGAGGAGACCCAGTACTTC,CASSLRPGEETQYF
NA,NA,TRBV5-1,TRBJ1-5,TGCGCCAGCAGCCCCGACAGCAGAAATCAGCCCCAGCATTTT,CASSPDSRNQPQHF
NA,NA,TRBV4-2,TRBJ1-2,TGTGCCAGCAATTTCGGGAACTATGGCTACACCTTC,CASNFGNYGYTF
NA,TRBD1,TRBV4-2,TRBJ2-1,TGTGCCAGCAGCCAAGATCTAGGGGGCAAGGGTTACAATGAGCAGTTCTTC,CASSQDLGGKGYNEQFF
once,TRBD2,TRBV25-1,TRBJ2-7,TGTGCCAGCAGTGAATATGGGGGAGGGCCCATCGAGCAGTACTTC,CASSEYGGGPIEQYF
NA,NA,TRBV5-1,TRBJ1-2,TGCGCCAGCAGCTTGGACGGGGTTAACTATGGCTACACCTTC,CASSLDGVNYGYTF
NA,NA,TRBV28,TRBJ2-7,TGTGCCAGCAGAAATAGCGGTGCCTACGAGCAGTACTTC,CASRNSGAYEQYF
NA,TRBD1,TRBV5-6,TRBJ2-1,TGTGCCAGCAGCTATACAGGGGTGGTAGGCGATGAGCAGTTCTTC,CASSYTGVVGDEQFF
NA,NA,TRBV10-2,TRBJ2-3,TGCGCCAGCAGGGACCTTCCGGGGGATACGCAGTATTTT,CASRDLPGDTQYF
NA,TRBD2,TRBV19,TRBJ2-7,TGTGCCAGTAGTATTGGGGGAGGGGCCTACGAGCAGTACTTC,CASSIGGGAYEQYF
medium-sized,NA,TRBV19,TRBJ2-3,TGTGCCAGTAGTAGCGGGAGCACAGATACGCAGTATTTT,CASSSGSTDTQYF
NA,NA,TRBV28,TRBJ1-4,TGTGCCAGCAGTTTAAGACAGAAAAGGGAAAAACTGTTTTTT,CASSLRQKREKLFF
NA,TRBD1,TRBV6-1,TRBJ2-3,TGTGCCAGCAGTGGACGGGGACAGGGGGTCGCGGCCACAGATACGCAGTATTTT,CASSGRGQGVAATDTQYF
NA,TRBD2,TRBV5-8,TRBJ2-7,TGTGCCAGCAGCCTGACGGGACTAGGTGACGAGCAGTACTTC,CASSLTGLGDEQYF
NA,TRBD1,TRBV7-2,TRBJ1-2,TGTGCCAGCAGCCGCCGGACAGGGGATGGCTACACCTTC,CASSRRTGDGYTF
NA,TRBD2,TRBV7-3,TRBJ2-1,TGTGCCAGCAGCTTAAACGGAGCGGGAGGTCCCTACAATGAGCAGTTCTTC,CASSLNGAGGPYNEQFF
NA,TRBD2,TRBV19,TRBJ2-3,TGTGCCAGTACCCCGGCGGGACTACGCACAGATACGCAGTATTTT,CASTPAGLRTDTQYF
few,TRBD1,TRBV5-6,TRBJ2-7,TGTGCCAGCAGCTCCCTACAGGGGCACGAGCAGTACTTC,CASSSLQGHEQYF
once,TRBD1,TRBV12-5,TRBJ1-1,TGTGCTAGTGGTCTTTCCGGGACAGGGGAAGCTTTCTTT,CASGLSGTGEAFF
NA,NA,TRBV9,TRBJ2-1,TGTGCCAGCAGCGTAGAGGGGGAGATTTACAATGAGCAGTTCTTC,CASSVEGEIYNEQFF
once,NA,TRBV4-2,TRBJ1-2,TGTGCCAGCAGCCATCCCTACCAGGACAGAGCTAACTATGGCTACACCTTC,CASSHPYQDRANYGYTF
NA,TRBD2,TRBV7-9,TRBJ2-3,TGTGCCAGCAGCTTAGGGGGGACTAGTCCAAGCACAGATACGCAGTATTTT,CASSLGGTSPSTDTQYF
NA,TRBD1,TRBV7-9,TRBJ2-7,TGTGCCAGCAGCTTATTCGGTGCAGGGGGCGACGAGCAGTACTTC,CASSLFGAGGDEQYF
NA,TRBD2,TRBV7-6,TRBJ2-7,TGTGCCAGCAGCTCGGTAGCGGGAGGTGGGTACGAGCAGTACTTC,CASSSVAGGGYEQYF
NA,TRBD2,TRBV11-2,TRBJ2-3,TGTGCCAGCAGCGATGGGACTAGCGGGAGGGCCATTGGGACAGATACGCAGTATTTT,CASSDGTSGRAIGTDTQYF
NA,TRBD1,TRBV29-1,TRBJ1-3,TGCAGCGCTACAACCGGACAGGGTTTAGCGGGAAACACCATATATTTT,CSATTGQGLAGNTIYF
NA,TRBD2,TRBV7-2,TRBJ2-7,TGTGCCAGCAGCTTAAGCGGAGCGGGAGGTGACGAGCAGTACTTC,CASSLSGAGGDEQYF
NA,TRBD1,TRBV5-1,TRBJ1-4,TGCGCCAGCAGCCTCGCGCCGGGACAGCCTAATGAAAAACTGTTTTTT,CASSLAPGQPNEKLFF
NA,TRBD1,TRBV7-9,TRBJ2-5,TGTGCCAGCAGCCTCCAGGGGGCGGGGGAGACCCAGTACTTC,CASSLQGAGETQYF
NA,TRBD1,TRBV6-6,TRBJ1-2,TGTGCCAGCAGTTACTCCCGGCAGGGGGTAGAATGGGGCTACACCTTC,CASSYSRQGVEWGYTF
NA,NA,TRBV21-1,TRBJ2-7,TGTGCCAGCAGCAAAGCCCCGAGACAGACAAACTACGAGCAGTACTTC,CASSKAPRQTNYEQYF
NA,NA,TRBV19,TRBJ1-3,TGTGCCAGTCAAAACAGGGCTTCGGGAAACACCATATATTTT,CASQNRASGNTIYF
NA,TRBD1,TRBV19,TRBJ1-2,TGTGCCAGTAGCGTGGGACAGAATAACTATGGCTACACCTTC,CASSVGQNNYGYTF
NA,NA,TRBV19,TRBJ2-2,TGTGCCAGTAGTATGGAGGCGAATGGCCAGGAGGGCGCGAACACCGGGGAGCTGTTTTTT,CASSMEANGQEGANTGELFF
NA,NA,TRBV6-1,TRBJ2-2,TGTGCCAGCAGCGCGGGTAGCGGGGAGCTGTTTTTT,CASSAGSGELFF
NA,NA,TRBV9,TRBJ2-1,TGTGCCAGCAGCGTAGACGGAGGGTCCAATGAGCAGTTCTTC,CASSVDGGSNEQFF
NA,NA,TRBV11-1,TRBJ1-1,TGTGCCAGCAGCTTGGACTCCCTTGGGACTGAAGCTTTCTTT,CASSLDSLGTEAFF
few,NA,TRBV9,TRBJ2-2,TGTGCCAGCAGCTTCACGTCGGGAGTCACCGGGGAGCTGTTTTTT,CASSFTSGVTGELFF
few,TRBD2,TRBV28,TRBJ2-1,TGTGCCAGCAGTCCTAGAGCCCGAATCAGGACTAGACAATCGAATGAGCAGTTCTTC,CASSPRARIRTRQSNEQFF
NA,NA,TRBV7-8,TRBJ1-4,TGTGCCAGCAGCTTTCGTTCTGAGACAGAGAATGAAAAACTGTTTTTT,CASSFRSETENEKLFF
medium-sized,NA,TRBV6-5,TRBJ2-2,TGTGCCAGCAGCCTAAACAGGGCCGGGGAGCTGTTTTTT,CASSLNRAGELFF
NA,NA,TRBV29-1,TRBJ1-5,TGCAGCGTTGCCCCGGGCAGGGATCAGCCCCAGCATTTT,CSVAPGRDQPQHF
NA,TRBD1,TRBV9,TRBJ2-7,TGTGCCAGCAGCGAGGGGACAGGGGGTTACTACGAGCAGTACTTC,CASSEGTGGYYEQYF
NA,NA,TRBV7-9,TRBJ1-5,TGTGCCAGCAGCCCGGGGTCCGGAGATCAGCCCCAGCATTTT,CASSPGSGDQPQHF
NA,NA,TRBV5-1,TRBJ2-1,TGCGCCAGCAGCTTTGACCGGGATGAGCAGTTCTTC,CASSFDRDEQFF
NA,NA,TRBV7-6,TRBJ1-1,TGTGCCAGCAGCTTAGACAGGTCAGGAGACACTGAAGCTTTCTTT,CASSLDRSGDTEAFF
once,TRBD2,TRBV6-1,TRBJ2-1,TGTGCCAGCAGTTATAACGGGGGGAGTGAGCAGTTCTTC,CASSYNGGSEQFF
NA,NA,TRBV7-2,TRBJ2-1,TGTGCCAGCAGCTTCGGGGGAAGCTCCTACAATGAGCAGTTCTTC,CASSFGGSSYNEQFF
few,NA,TRBV30,TRBJ1-1,TGTGCCTGGGGGAGGGTGAGAACTTTCTTT,CAWGRVRTFF
NA,NA,TRBV19,TRBJ1-5,TGTGCCAGTAGTATAGTGGCAGATAGCAATCAGCCCCAGCATTTT,CASSIVADSNQPQHF
NA,NA,TRBV11-3,TRBJ2-5,TGTGCCAGCCGGAGCGAACAAGAGACCCAGTACTTC,CASRSEQETQYF
few,TRBD2,TRBV7-2,TRBJ2-5,TGTGCCAGCCGTGCTAGCGGGAGACCCGAGACCCAGTACTTC,CASRASGRPETQYF
NA,NA,TRBV5-1,TRBJ2-3,TGCGCCAGCAGCTTGGCGATCGGCCCTGCGGCAGATACGCAGTATTTT,CASSLAIGPAADTQYF
once,NA,TRBV6-5,TRBJ1-1,TGTGCCAGCAGTTTTGGGGGGAAAGCTTTCTTT,CASSFGGKAFF
NA,TRBD2,TRBV11-3,TRBJ2-7,TGTGCCAGCAGCGGGACTAGCGGCTACGAGCAGTACTTC,CASSGTSGYEQYF